A selection of T cell receptor beta chains follows, all from one sample in a study of blood T cell repertoires in COVID-19. This table comes from immunoSEQ multiplex PCR, and its TCRdb copy is limited to in-frame clones, with some not included. The sample gives 250,000 to 350,000 clones, 75% to 90% of which show up once; less than 2.5% is in the top ten. The sample consisted of peripheral blood. Receptor source: a woman in her 30s who had recovered from COVID-19. CDR3s include the opening cysteine and the closing phenylalanine or tryptophan. The D gene is left open where the match is weak. Expanded clones are given a class, and other clones once, few, many or no size at all.

TRBV7-3,NA,NA,TRBJ2-1,CASSLSPREQFF,TGTGCCAGCAGCTTATCGCCGCGCGAGCAGTTCTTC
TRBV6-2/TRBV6-3,NA,NA,TRBJ2-1,CASSYPSGINEQFF,TGTGCCAGCAGTTACCCTTCAGGGATCAATGAGCAGTTCTTC
TRBV6-1,few,TRBD2,TRBJ2-1,CASGTSSYNEQFF,TGTGCCAGCGGGACTAGCTCTTACAATGAGCAGTTCTTC
TRBV19,NA,NA,TRBJ1-2,CASRTETDGLSRGYTF,TGTGCCAGTAGAACTGAAACCGACGGACTTTCTAGAGGCTACACCTTC
TRBV18,NA,TRBD2,TRBJ2-1,CASSPVASGANEQFF,TGTGCCAGCTCACCAGTTGCTAGCGGTGCCAATGAGCAGTTCTTC
TRBV4-3,once,NA,TRBJ2-1,CASSQDYGGYYNEQFF,TGCGCCAGCAGCCAAGATTACGGAGGATACTACAATGAGCAGTTCTTC
TRBV19,NA,NA,TRBJ1-1,CASSSGILNTEAFF,TGTGCCAGTAGTTCAGGGATACTGAACACTGAAGCTTTCTTT
TRBV9,few,TRBD1,TRBJ2-3,CASSVTTGTGSTDTQYF,TGTGCCAGCAGCGTAACTACCGGGACAGGAAGCACAGATACGCAGTATTTT
TRBV11-3,NA,NA,TRBJ2-7,CASSLDPDEQYF,TGTGCCAGCAGCTTAGACCCGGACGAGCAGTACTTC
TRBV19,NA,NA,TRBJ1-1,CASSITGNTEAFF,TGTGCCAGTAGTATAACCGGGAACACTGAAGCTTTCTTT
TRBV5-1,NA,TRBD1,TRBJ1-1,CASSHRQGGYTEAFF,TGCGCCAGCAGCCACCGACAGGGTGGGTACACTGAAGCTTTCTTT
TRBV10-3,NA,NA,TRBJ1-1,CAIRPGENTEAFF,TGTGCCATCAGGCCAGGGGAGAACACTGAAGCTTTCTTT
TRBV7-8,NA,NA,TRBJ1-6,CASSLLLGGRGADSPLHF,TGTGCCAGCAGCTTACTTTTGGGGGGGCGTGGAGCGGATTCACCCCTCCACTTT
TRBV18,NA,TRBD1,TRBJ2-7,CASSPGQAGSYEQYF,TGTGCCAGCTCACCAGGACAGGCCGGATCCTACGAGCAGTACTTC
TRBV18,NA,NA,TRBJ2-7,CASSTTGNLNREQYF,TGTGCCAGCTCGACCACGGGGAATTTAAATCGCGAGCAGTACTTC
TRBV19,NA,NA,TRBJ1-4,CASSVQDSAIATNEKLFF,TGTGCCAGTAGTGTACAAGACAGCGCTATTGCAACTAATGAAAAACTGTTTTTT
TRBV5-6,once,NA,TRBJ2-7,CASSLGQSEQYF,TGTGCCAGCAGCTTGGGACAGTCCGAGCAGTACTTC
TRBV5-1,once,NA,TRBJ1-4,CASSRAGSNEKLFF,TGCGCCAGCAGCCGAGCAGGGTCTAATGAAAAACTGTTTTTT
TRBV6-1,NA,NA,TRBJ1-5,CASSEEMRQPQHF,TGTGCCAGCAGCGAAGAGATGCGCCAGCCCCAGCATTTT
TRBV9,NA,TRBD2,TRBJ2-1,CASSLAGVPGEQFF,TGTGCCAGCAGCCTAGCGGGGGTACCGGGAGAGCAGTTCTTC
TRBV28,NA,TRBD1,TRBJ2-2,CASSPFYTDRDGGELFF,TGTGCCAGCAGTCCCTTTTATACGGACAGGGACGGCGGGGAGCTGTTTTTT
TRBV10-1,few,NA,TRBJ2-1,CASRDSSSYNEQFF,TGCGCCAGCAGAGATTCGAGCTCCTACAATGAGCAGTTCTTC
TRBV7-2,NA,TRBD1,TRBJ1-2,CASSRRPGTGGDGYTF,TGTGCCAGCAGCAGACGACCCGGGACAGGGGGCGATGGCTACACCTTC
TRBV5-6,NA,NA,TRBJ1-3,CASTKTGLLTTIYF,TGTGCCAGCACCAAGACAGGACTCCTTACCACCATATATTTT
TRBV20-1,NA,NA,TRBJ2-7,CSPQGSYEQYF,TGCAGTCCCCAGGGTTCCTACGAGCAGTACTTC
TRBV19,NA,NA,TRBJ2-7,CASSLQGTYEQYF,TGTGCCAGTAGTCTTCAGGGGACCTACGAGCAGTACTTC
TRBV6-1,NA,NA,TRBJ2-6,CASSDPTGSGANVLTF,TGTGCCAGCAGTGACCCTACCGGCTCTGGGGCCAACGTCCTGACTTTC
TRBV5-1,once,TRBD1,TRBJ2-2,CASSGNRGQRTGELFF,TGCGCCAGCAGCGGGAACAGGGGGCAAAGAACCGGGGAGCTGTTTTTT
TRBV5-6,NA,TRBD1,TRBJ1-4,CASSPGQGADEKLFF,TGTGCCAGCAGCCCGGGGCAGGGGGCGGACGAAAAACTGTTTTTT
TRBV6-5,NA,NA,TRBJ2-5,CASRDLSDQETQYF,TGTGCCAGCAGGGATCTTAGCGACCAAGAGACCCAGTACTTC
TRBV28,NA,NA,TRBJ2-3,CASRDDFGLLDTQYF,TGTGCCAGCAGGGATGACTTCGGACTATTAGATACGCAGTATTTT
TRBV5-1,NA,NA,TRBJ1-2,CASSPGSNYGYTF,TGCGCCAGCAGCCCCGGTTCAAACTATGGCTACACCTTC
TRBV20-1,NA,NA,TRBJ2-2,CSARLREELFF,TGCAGTGCTAGGTTACGGGAGGAGCTGTTTTTT
TRBV11-2,NA,NA,TRBJ2-7,CASSLKGSQQYF,TGTGCCAGCAGCCTTAAGGGGTCTCAGCAGTACTTC
TRBV6-5,NA,TRBD1,TRBJ2-7,CASSYGTGFEQYF,TGTGCCAGCAGTTACGGGACAGGGTTTGAGCAGTACTTC
TRBV4-1,NA,TRBD1,TRBJ1-2,CASSFPGQAGYTF,TGCGCCAGCAGCTTCCCGGGACAGGCTGGCTACACCTTC
TRBV5-8,NA,NA,TRBJ1-2,CASSRGEFYGYTF,TGTGCCAGCAGCCGTGGGGAGTTCTATGGCTACACCTTC
TRBV6-4,once,TRBD1,TRBJ2-1,CASSKTGVYNEQFF,TGTGCCAGCAGTAAAACAGGGGTCTACAATGAGCAGTTCTTC
TRBV3-1/TRBV3-2,NA,TRBD2,TRBJ2-3,CASSQVAGGKTDTQYF,TGTGCCAGCAGCCAAGTAGCGGGAGGAAAGACAGATACGCAGTATTTT
TRBV10-2,few,NA,TRBJ2-7,CASSESNEQYF,TGCGCCAGCAGTGAGTCCAACGAGCAGTACTTC
TRBV10-3,NA,NA,TRBJ1-2,CAAQGRTAGGGYTF,TGTGCCGCCCAAGGACGGACAGCCGGAGGAGGCTACACCTTC
TRBV5-4,NA,TRBD2,TRBJ2-5,CASSSKRGSQETQYF,TGTGCCAGCAGCTCGAAGCGGGGGAGTCAAGAGACCCAGTACTTC
TRBV4-2,NA,TRBD2,TRBJ2-5,CASSQVELAGVVAETQYF,TGTGCCAGCAGCCAAGTTGAACTAGCGGGAGTAGTCGCAGAGACCCAGTACTTC
TRBV30,NA,TRBD1,TRBJ1-1,CAWTLDRAMNTEAFF,TGTGCCTGGACCCTGGACAGGGCGATGAACACTGAAGCTTTCTTT
TRBV5-1,NA,NA,TRBJ1-1,CASSLGGGGYVWLDTEAFF,TGCGCCAGCAGCTTGGGAGGGGGAGGGTATGTTTGGTTAGACACTGAAGCTTTCTTT
TRBV30,once,NA,TRBJ1-2,CAWSRGGEANGYTF,TGTGCCTGGAGCAGAGGTGGGGAGGCGAATGGCTACACCTTC
TRBV5-6,NA,TRBD2,TRBJ2-7,CASSRLAGGTYEQYF,TGTGCCAGCAGCCGACTAGCGGGAGGCACCTACGAGCAGTACTTC
TRBV7-9,NA,TRBD2,TRBJ2-3,CASSFFVTSEGTDTQYF,TGTGCCAGCAGCTTTTTTGTGACTAGCGAGGGCACAGATACGCAGTATTTT